This TCR beta chain was captured in a study of response to subunit inactivated influenza vaccine. V dropped 6 bases and J dropped 0; count of bases not matched to a gene: 11. This CDR3 has 17 amino acids. Findings and caveats of the study: Authors suggested each seasonal influenza vaccination recruits few new T cells.

TCRdb reprocessed the RT-PCR reads via MiXCR and lists one record per CDR3 protein. The sample consists of 860,000 or so distinct CDR3 sequences, 21% of them appearing once. Worth noting for this clonotype: Its antigen is currently unknown.

This specimen was PBMCs from blood, taken around 5 days after vaccination. The TCR sequence derives from a man aged 50 to 59 who received an inactivated influenza vaccine. The genes are TRBV12-3 or TRBV12-4 and TRBJ2-1; 7 bases fit TRBD2. DNA of the CDR3: TGTGCCAGCAGACCACTCACTAGCGAAGGCTCCTACAATGAGCAGTTCTTC. Translation: CASRPLTSEGSYNEQFF.